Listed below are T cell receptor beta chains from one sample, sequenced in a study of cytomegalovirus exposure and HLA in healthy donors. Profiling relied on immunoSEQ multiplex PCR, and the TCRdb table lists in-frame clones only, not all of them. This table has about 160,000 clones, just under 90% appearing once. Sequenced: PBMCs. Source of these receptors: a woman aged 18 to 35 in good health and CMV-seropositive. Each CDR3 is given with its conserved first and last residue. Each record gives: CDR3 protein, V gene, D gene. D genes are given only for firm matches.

CDR3: CASSSKTTSGRVYEQYF; V: TRBV27; D: TRBD2
CDR3: CASSLALTTAEAFF; V: TRBV11-2; D: -
CDR3: CASSFLGQGFTSYGYTF; V: TRBV19; D: -
CDR3: CAIRGAGGLSNEQFF; V: TRBV10-3; D: TRBD2
CDR3: CSAPLENTQYF; V: TRBV20-1; D: -
CDR3: CASSVAGGIGTSVGNEQFF; V: TRBV9; D: TRBD2
CDR3: CASSGTSGTYEQYF; V: TRBV2; D: TRBD2
CDR3: CASSVDQAQGTEAFF; V: TRBV9; D: -
CDR3: CASSDPRGGGYEQYF; V: TRBV10-1; D: -
CDR3: CASRDSGRNEQYF; V: TRBV27; D: -
CDR3: CASSSAGGPSNEQFF; V: TRBV7-3; D: TRBD2
CDR3: CASSLDRGRGYTF; V: TRBV11-2; D: -
CDR3: CAWTLGPQNTEAFF; V: TRBV30; D: -
CDR3: CASSWQGYTGELFF; V: TRBV19; D: -
CDR3: CASSARQDSPYEQYF; V: TRBV6-1; D: -
CDR3: CASSSFIGQISIAGGPHNEQFF; V: TRBV27; D: TRBD2
CDR3: CAWSRGGVPYEQYF; V: TRBV30; D: -
CDR3: CASSPRQGEQETQYF; V: TRBV7-9; D: TRBD1
CDR3: CASSPDRNEKLFF; V: TRBV2; D: -
CDR3: CASTLTGTGGYYEQYF; V: TRBV27; D: TRBD1
CDR3: CSASLETQYF; V: TRBV20-1; D: -
CDR3: CASRSGGLAGGEEQFF; V: TRBV28; D: TRBD2
CDR3: CASSKQGDEQYF; V: TRBV4-1; D: -
CDR3: CASSSPRQSNTEAFF; V: TRBV27; D: -
CDR3: CASSTSSYEQYF; V: TRBV6-5; D: -
CDR3: CAISEAPGQFTNYGYTF; V: TRBV10-3; D: -
CDR3: CAWSREGREDTEAFF; V: TRBV30; D: -
CDR3: CASSPARGRGTNEKLFF; V: TRBV27; D: -
CDR3: CSVSTSELAGALDTQYF; V: TRBV29-1; D: TRBD2
CDR3: CASSLELGQGVNTEAFF; V: TRBV5-1; D: TRBD1
CDR3: CASSPTGGGSEKLFF; V: TRBV28; D: TRBD1
CDR3: CASSLAGTVNTEAFF; V: TRBV5-1; D: TRBD1
CDR3: CASSSSRRGYEQYF; V: TRBV11-2; D: -
CDR3: CASSQVAGGNTIYF; V: TRBV4-1; D: -
CDR3: CASSSDPGGTYEQYF; V: TRBV7-3; D: -
CDR3: CASSLFRGVQYF; V: TRBV27; D: -
CDR3: CSARDEGEAFF; V: TRBV20-1; D: -